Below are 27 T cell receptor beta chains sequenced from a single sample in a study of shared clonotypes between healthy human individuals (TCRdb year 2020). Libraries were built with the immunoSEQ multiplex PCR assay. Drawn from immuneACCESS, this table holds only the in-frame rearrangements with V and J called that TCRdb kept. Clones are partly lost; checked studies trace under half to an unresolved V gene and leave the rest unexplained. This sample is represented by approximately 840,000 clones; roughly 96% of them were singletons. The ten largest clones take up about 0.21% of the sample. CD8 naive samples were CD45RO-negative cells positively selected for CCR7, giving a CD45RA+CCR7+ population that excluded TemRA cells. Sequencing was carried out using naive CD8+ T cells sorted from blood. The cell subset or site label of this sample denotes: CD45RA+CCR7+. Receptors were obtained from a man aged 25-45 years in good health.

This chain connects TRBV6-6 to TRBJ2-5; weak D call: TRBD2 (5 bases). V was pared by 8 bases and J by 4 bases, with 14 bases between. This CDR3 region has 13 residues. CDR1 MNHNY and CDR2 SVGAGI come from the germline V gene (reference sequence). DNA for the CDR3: TGTGCCAGCTTTCAGTTTCGGGGAGAGACCCAGTACTTC. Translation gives CASFQFRGETQYF.

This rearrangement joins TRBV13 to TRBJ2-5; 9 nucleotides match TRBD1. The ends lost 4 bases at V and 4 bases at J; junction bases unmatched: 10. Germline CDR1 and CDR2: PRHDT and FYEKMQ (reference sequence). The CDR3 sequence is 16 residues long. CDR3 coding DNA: TGTGCCAGCAGCTCAGACCGGGACAGGGAAACAGAGACCCAGTACTTC. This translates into CASSSDRDRETETQYF.

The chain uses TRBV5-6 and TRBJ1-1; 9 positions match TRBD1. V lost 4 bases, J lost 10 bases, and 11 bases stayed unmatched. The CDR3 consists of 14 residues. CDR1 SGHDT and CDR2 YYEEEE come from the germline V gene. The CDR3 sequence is CASSRGQGLIGAFF. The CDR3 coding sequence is TGTGCCAGCAGCAGGGGACAGGGACTGATAGGAGCTTTCTTT.

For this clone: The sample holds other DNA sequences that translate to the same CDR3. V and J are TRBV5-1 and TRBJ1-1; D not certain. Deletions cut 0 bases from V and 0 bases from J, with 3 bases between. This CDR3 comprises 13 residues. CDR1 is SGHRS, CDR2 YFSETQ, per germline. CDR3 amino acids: CASSLAVNTEAFF. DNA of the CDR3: TGCGCCAGCAGCTTGGCAGTGAACACTGAAGCTTTCTTT.

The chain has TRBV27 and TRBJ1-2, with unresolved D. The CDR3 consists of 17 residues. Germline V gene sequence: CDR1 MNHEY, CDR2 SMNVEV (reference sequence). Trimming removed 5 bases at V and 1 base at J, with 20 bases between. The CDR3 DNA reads TGTGCCAGCAGTCCTCCCCCCCGCACGGGGAGTAACTATGGCTACACCTTC. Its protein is CASSPPPRTGSNYGYTF.

CDR3 in amino acids: CASRLAHVKGSGMAGELFF. The CDR3, as DNA: TGTGCAAGTCGCTTAGCGCACGTAAAGGGGTCCGGGATGGCCGGGGAGCTGTTTTTT. The J gene is TRBJ2-2, the V gene TRBV12-2. TRBV12-2 is designated a pseudogene. CDR3 length equals 19 residues.

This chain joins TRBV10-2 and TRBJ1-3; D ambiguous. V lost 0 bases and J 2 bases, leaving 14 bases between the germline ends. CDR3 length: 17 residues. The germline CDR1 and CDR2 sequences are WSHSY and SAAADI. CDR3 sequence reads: CASSESPPGSAGNTIYF. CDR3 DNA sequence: TGCGCCAGCAGTGAGTCTCCCCCGGGATCCGCTGGAAACACCATATATTTT.

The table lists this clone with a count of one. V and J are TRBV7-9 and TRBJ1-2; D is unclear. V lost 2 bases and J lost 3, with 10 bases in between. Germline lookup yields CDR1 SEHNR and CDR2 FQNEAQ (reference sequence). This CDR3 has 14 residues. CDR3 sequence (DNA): TGTGCCAGCAGCTTACTCGAGAAGGACTATGGCTACACCTTC. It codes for CASSLLEKDYGYTF.

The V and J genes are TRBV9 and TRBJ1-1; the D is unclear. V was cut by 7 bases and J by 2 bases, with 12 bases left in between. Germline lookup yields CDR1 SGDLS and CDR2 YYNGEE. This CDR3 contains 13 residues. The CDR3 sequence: CASRRGSNTEAFF. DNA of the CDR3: TGTGCCAGCCGGCGAGGGAGTAACACTGAAGCTTTCTTT.

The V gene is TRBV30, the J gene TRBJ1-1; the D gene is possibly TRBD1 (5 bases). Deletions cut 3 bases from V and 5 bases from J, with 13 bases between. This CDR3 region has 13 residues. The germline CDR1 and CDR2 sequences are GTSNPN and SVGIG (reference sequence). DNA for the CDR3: TGTGCCTGGAGCGCTGTGGGGCGGACTGAAGCTTTCTTT. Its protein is CAWSAVGRTEAFF.

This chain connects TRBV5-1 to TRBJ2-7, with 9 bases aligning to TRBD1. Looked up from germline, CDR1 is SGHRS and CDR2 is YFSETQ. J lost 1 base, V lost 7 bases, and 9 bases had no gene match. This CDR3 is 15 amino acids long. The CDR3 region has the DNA TGCGCCAGCGCCGATCCGGGACAGGGATCCTACGAGCAGTACTTC. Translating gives CASADPGQGSYEQYF.

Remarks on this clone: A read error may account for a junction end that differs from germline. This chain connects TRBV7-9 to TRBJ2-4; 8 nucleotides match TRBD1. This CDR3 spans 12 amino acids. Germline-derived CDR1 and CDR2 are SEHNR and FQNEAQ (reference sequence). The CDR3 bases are TGTGCCAGCAGCTTAGACCGGGACAGGTCCAACTTC. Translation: CASSLDRDRSNF.

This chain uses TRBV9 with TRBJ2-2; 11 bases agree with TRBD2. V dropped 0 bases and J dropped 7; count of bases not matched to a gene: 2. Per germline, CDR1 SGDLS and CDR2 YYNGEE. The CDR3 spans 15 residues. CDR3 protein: CASSVELAGVGELFF. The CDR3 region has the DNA TGTGCCAGCAGCGTAGAACTAGCGGGAGTCGGGGAGCTGTTTTTT.

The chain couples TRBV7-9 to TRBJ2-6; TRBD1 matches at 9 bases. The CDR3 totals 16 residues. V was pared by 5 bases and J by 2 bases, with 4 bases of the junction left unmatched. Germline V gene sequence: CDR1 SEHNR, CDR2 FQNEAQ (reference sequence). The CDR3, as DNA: TGTGCCAGCAGCAACACAGGGGGCACTGGGGCCAACGTCCTGACTTTC. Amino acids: CASSNTGGTGANVLTF.

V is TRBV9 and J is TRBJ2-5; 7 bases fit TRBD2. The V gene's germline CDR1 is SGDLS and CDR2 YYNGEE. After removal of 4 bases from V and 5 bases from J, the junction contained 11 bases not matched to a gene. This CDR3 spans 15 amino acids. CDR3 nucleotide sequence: TGTGCCAGCAGCCCAGGTGTCGAACTAGCGGAGACCCAGTACTTC. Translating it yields CASSPGVELAETQYF.

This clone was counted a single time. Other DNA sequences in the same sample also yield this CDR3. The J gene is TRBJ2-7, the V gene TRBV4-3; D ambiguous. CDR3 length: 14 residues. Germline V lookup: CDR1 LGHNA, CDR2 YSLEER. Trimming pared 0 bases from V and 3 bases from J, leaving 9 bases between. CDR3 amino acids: CASSQDRNSYEQYF. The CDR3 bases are TGCGCCAGCAGCCAAGATAGGAACAGCTACGAGCAGTACTTC.

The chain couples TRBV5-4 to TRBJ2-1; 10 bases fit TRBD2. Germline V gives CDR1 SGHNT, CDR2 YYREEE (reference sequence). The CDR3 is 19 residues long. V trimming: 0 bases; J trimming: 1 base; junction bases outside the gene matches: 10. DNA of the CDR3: TGTGCCAGCAGCTTGGTGGCTAGCGGGAGTTTAGGTTCCTACAATGAGCAGTTCTTC. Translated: CASSLVASGSLGSYNEQFF.

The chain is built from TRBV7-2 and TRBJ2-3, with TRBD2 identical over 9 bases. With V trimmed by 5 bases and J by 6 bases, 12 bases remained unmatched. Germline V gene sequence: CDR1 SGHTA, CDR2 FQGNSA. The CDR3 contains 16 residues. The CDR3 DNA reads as TGTGCCAGCAGCGAAATAGCGGGAGCCTTGGGTGATACGCAGTATTTT. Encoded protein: CASSEIAGALGDTQYF.

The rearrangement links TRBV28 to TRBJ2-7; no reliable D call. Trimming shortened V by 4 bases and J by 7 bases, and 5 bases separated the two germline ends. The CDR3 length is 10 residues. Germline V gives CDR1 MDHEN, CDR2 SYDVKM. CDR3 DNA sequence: TGTGCCAGCAGTTCATGGGAGCAGTACTTC. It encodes CASSSWEQYF.

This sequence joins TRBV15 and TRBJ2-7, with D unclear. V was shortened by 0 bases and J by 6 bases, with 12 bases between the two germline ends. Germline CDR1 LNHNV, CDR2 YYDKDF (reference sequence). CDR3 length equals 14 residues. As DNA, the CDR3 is TGTGCCACCAGCAGAGATTCACAGTCGGGCGAGCAGTACTTC. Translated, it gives CATSRDSQSGEQYF.

The CDR3 is CASSLTGAGANVLTF. Written as DNA, the CDR3 is TGTGCCAGCAGCTTAACAGGGGCTGGGGCCAACGTCCTGACTTTC. This rearrangement joins TRBV7-3 to TRBJ2-6; tentatively, D is TRBD1 (5 bases). This CDR3 comprises 15 residues. Trimming left V 0 bases short and J 2 bases short, with 5 bases between. Germline-derived CDR1 and CDR2 are SGHTA and FQGTGA.

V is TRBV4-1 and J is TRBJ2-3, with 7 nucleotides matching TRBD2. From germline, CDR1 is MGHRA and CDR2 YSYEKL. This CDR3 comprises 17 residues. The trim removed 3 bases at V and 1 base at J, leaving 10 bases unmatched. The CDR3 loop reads CASSHRGREKGTDTQYF. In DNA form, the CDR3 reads TGCGCCAGCAGCCATCGAGGGCGGGAGAAGGGCACAGATACGCAGTATTTT.

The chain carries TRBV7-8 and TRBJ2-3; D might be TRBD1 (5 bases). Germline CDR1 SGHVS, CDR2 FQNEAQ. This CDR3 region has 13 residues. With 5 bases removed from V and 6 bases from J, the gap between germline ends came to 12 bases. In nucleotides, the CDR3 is TGTGCCAGCAGCCCACTTCCAGGGGATACGCAGTATTTT. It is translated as CASSPLPGDTQYF. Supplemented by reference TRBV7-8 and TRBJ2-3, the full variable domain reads GAGVSQSPRYKVAKRGQDVALRCDPISGHVSLFWYQQALGQGPEFLTYFQNEAQLDKSGLPSDRFFAERPEGSVSTLKIQRTQQEDSAVYLCASSPLPGDTQYFGPGTRLTVL.

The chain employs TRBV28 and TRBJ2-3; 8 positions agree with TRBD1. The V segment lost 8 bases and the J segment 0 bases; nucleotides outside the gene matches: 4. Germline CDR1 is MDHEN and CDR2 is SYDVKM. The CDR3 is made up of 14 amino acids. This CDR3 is CASCDRGSTDTQYF. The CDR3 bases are TGTGCCAGCTGCGACAGGGGAAGCACAGATACGCAGTATTTT.

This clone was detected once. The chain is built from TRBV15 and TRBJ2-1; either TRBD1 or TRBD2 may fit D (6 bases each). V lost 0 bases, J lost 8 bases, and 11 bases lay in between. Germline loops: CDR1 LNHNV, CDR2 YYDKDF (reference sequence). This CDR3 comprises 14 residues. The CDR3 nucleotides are TGTGCCACCAGCAGAGAAAAGGGGGGAGATGAGCAGTTCTTC. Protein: CATSREKGGDEQFF.

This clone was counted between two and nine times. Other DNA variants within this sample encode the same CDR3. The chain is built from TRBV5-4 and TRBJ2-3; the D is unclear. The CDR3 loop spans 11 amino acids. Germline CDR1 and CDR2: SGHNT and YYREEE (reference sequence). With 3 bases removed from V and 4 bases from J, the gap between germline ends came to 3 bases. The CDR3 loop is CASSSPDTQYF. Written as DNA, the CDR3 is TGTGCCAGCAGCTCCCCAGATACGCAGTATTTT.

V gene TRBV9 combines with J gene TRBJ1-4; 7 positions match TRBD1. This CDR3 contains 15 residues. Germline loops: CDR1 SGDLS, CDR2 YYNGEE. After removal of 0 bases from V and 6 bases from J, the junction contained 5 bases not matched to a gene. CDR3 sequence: CASSVGDRQDEKLFF. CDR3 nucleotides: TGTGCCAGCAGCGTAGGGGACAGACAAGATGAAAAACTGTTTTTT.